This TCR beta chain originates from a study of T cells expressing NK-cell markers. About the research overall: Eight donors were sequenced, seven testing HCMV-seropositive and one testing seronegative. Findings and limits, study-wide: Among four donors, these clonotypes also ranked first in the CD3+CD56-NKG2C+ fraction.

Regarding this clonotype: Its cognate antigen is unknown.

Libraries used 5'RACE template switching adding universal primer site and UMIs. From the 5' RACE reads, TCRdb lists one entry per CDR3 protein and no DNA. The table counts 350,000 to 500,000 distinct CDR3 sequences; approximately 7% lies in the top ten. The CDR3 is made up of 14 amino acids. The germline V gene has CDR1 DFQATT and CDR2 SNEGSKA (reference sequence). This chain links TRBV20-1 with TRBJ2-2; the TCRdb call, TRBD1, lacks DNA for checking. The sequenced sample consisted of blood T cells: a sorted CD56 or NKG2C T cell subset, CD4+ or CD8+ T cells, or bulk PBMC T cells (not recorded which). This TCR was sampled from a woman between 18 and 75 years old in good health. CDR3 amino acids: CSASGQGITGELFF.